This entry features one T cell receptor beta chain sequence. This entry comes from a study of control samples from healthy donors and cancer patients. CDR3 length: 15 residues. The V gene lost 3 bases and the J gene lost 2 bases, with 12 bases spanning the gap. Germline V gives CDR1 MNHNS, CDR2 SASEGT. Clones were read by immunoSEQ multiplex PCR, and TCRdb kept only the in-frame ones, dropping some. Of 65,000 to 90,000 clones in the sample, 94% were seen once. The source is a woman aged 25 to 39 in good health. Sequenced input: blood. The gene calls are TRBV6-1 and TRBJ2-3, with D possibly being TRBD2 (6 bases). CDR3 coding DNA: TGTGCCAGCAGTGAGAGTGGGACTCACACAGATACGCAGTATTTT. Translating it yields CASSESGTHTDTQYF.